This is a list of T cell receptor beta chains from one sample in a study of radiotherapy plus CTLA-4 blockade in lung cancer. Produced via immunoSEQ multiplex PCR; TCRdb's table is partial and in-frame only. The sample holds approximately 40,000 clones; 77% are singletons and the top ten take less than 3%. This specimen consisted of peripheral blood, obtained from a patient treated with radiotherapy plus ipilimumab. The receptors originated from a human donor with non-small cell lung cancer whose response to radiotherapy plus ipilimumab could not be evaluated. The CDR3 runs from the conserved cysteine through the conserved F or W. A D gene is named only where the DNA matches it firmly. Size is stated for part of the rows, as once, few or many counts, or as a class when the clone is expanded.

CDR3aa: CASSQDRTSYEQYF
CDR3nt: TGTGCCAGCAGCCAAGATAGGACTTCTTACGAGCAGTACTTC
abundance: few
d_gene: -
v_gene: TRBV4-2
len: 14
j_gene: TRBJ2-7

CDR3aa: CASSPWGGSYNEQFF
CDR3nt: TGTGCCAGCTCACCTTGGGGCGGGAGCTACAATGAGCAGTTCTTC
abundance: few
d_gene: TRBD2
v_gene: TRBV18
len: 15
j_gene: TRBJ2-1

CDR3aa: CASTTPGTGWAFF
CDR3nt: TGTGCCAGCACCACGCCGGGGACAGGGTGGGCTTTCTTT
abundance: -
d_gene: TRBD1
v_gene: TRBV6-1
len: 13
j_gene: TRBJ1-1

CDR3aa: CASSPGQVSSYEQYF
CDR3nt: TGTGCCAGCAGCCCGGGACAGGTCTCCTCCTACGAGCAGTACTTC
abundance: -
d_gene: TRBD1
v_gene: TRBV7-2
len: 15
j_gene: TRBJ2-7

CDR3aa: CASSLLEGLNYGYTF
CDR3nt: TGTGCCAGCAGCTTGCTTGAGGGACTTAACTATGGCTACACCTTC
abundance: -
d_gene: -
v_gene: TRBV5-5
len: 15
j_gene: TRBJ1-2

CDR3aa: CASSIGGDTEAFF
CDR3nt: TGTGCCAGTAGTATAGGAGGTGACACTGAAGCTTTCTTT
abundance: -
d_gene: -
v_gene: TRBV19
len: 13
j_gene: TRBJ1-1

CDR3aa: CASRSGTGDYGYTF
CDR3nt: TGTGCCAGCAGATCCGGGACAGGCGACTATGGCTACACCTTC
abundance: -
d_gene: TRBD1
v_gene: TRBV6-7
len: 14
j_gene: TRBJ1-2

CDR3aa: CASAVGSGGNQPQHF
CDR3nt: TGTGCCAGCGCAGTGGGGTCAGGGGGAAATCAGCCCCAGCATTTT
abundance: -
d_gene: TRBD1
v_gene: TRBV19
len: 15
j_gene: TRBJ1-5

CDR3aa: CSVGAGAKETQYF
CDR3nt: TGCAGCGTTGGGGCAGGGGCAAAAGAGACCCAGTACTTC
abundance: -
d_gene: -
v_gene: TRBV29-1
len: 13
j_gene: TRBJ2-5

CDR3aa: CASSSMSGADTQYF
CDR3nt: TGTGCCAGCAGCTCTATGTCAGGGGCAGATACGCAGTATTTT
abundance: once
d_gene: -
v_gene: TRBV7-3
len: 14
j_gene: TRBJ2-3

CDR3aa: CASSSSSGRGLGEQFF
CDR3nt: TGTGCCAGCAGTTCTTCTAGCGGGAGAGGCCTTGGAGAGCAGTTCTTC
abundance: -
d_gene: TRBD2
v_gene: TRBV11-2
len: 16
j_gene: TRBJ2-1

CDR3aa: CASSPGTSGKGHSYNEQFF
CDR3nt: TGTGCCAGTAGTCCCGGGACTAGCGGGAAGGGACACTCCTACAATGAGCAGTTCTTC
abundance: -
d_gene: TRBD2
v_gene: TRBV19
len: 19
j_gene: TRBJ2-1

CDR3aa: CASTTGSNEKLFF
CDR3nt: TGTGCTTCCACGACAGGCAGTAATGAAAAACTGTTTTTT
abundance: -
d_gene: -
v_gene: TRBV7-9
len: 13
j_gene: TRBJ1-4

CDR3aa: CATTTGTYNEQFF
CDR3nt: TGTGCCACGACGACAGGGACCTACAATGAGCAGTTCTTC
abundance: -
d_gene: TRBD1
v_gene: TRBV15
len: 13
j_gene: TRBJ2-1

CDR3aa: CASSQAAGGTYEQYF
CDR3nt: TGCGCCAGCAGCCAAGCGGCGGGGGGTACCTACGAGCAGTACTTC
abundance: -
d_gene: TRBD2
v_gene: TRBV4-1
len: 15
j_gene: TRBJ2-7

CDR3aa: CASSLWGGKNEQFF
CDR3nt: TGTGCCAGCAGCCTCTGGGGAGGGAAAAATGAGCAGTTCTTC
abundance: -
d_gene: TRBD2
v_gene: TRBV11-2
len: 14
j_gene: TRBJ2-1

CDR3aa: CASTRDGGLYGELFF
CDR3nt: TGTGCCAGCACTAGAGACGGCGGGCTGTACGGGGAGCTGTTTTTT
abundance: -
d_gene: -
v_gene: TRBV9
len: 15
j_gene: TRBJ2-2

CDR3aa: CASSLGFGWEPFF
CDR3nt: TGTGCCAGCAGCCTGGGCTTCGGATGGGAGCCGTTTTTT
abundance: -
d_gene: -
v_gene: TRBV6-5
len: 13
j_gene: TRBJ2-2

CDR3aa: CASSLSNGAAEQPQHF
CDR3nt: TGTGCCAGCAGCTTATCTAATGGAGCGGCTGAGCAGCCCCAGCATTTT
abundance: -
d_gene: -
v_gene: TRBV7-8
len: 16
j_gene: TRBJ1-5

CDR3aa: CATGLAGDTDTQYF
CDR3nt: TGTGCCACCGGACTAGCGGGGGACACAGATACGCAGTATTTT
abundance: -
d_gene: TRBD2
v_gene: TRBV10-3
len: 14
j_gene: TRBJ2-3

CDR3aa: CASSITNSGAYEQYF
CDR3nt: TGTGCCAGCAGCATCACAAACAGCGGAGCCTACGAGCAGTACTTC
abundance: -
d_gene: -
v_gene: TRBV7-8
len: 15
j_gene: TRBJ2-7

CDR3aa: CASSSRGAGGYTGELFF
CDR3nt: TGTGCCAGCAGCTCCAGGGGGGCGGGAGGCTACACCGGGGAGCTGTTTTTT
abundance: -
d_gene: -
v_gene: TRBV7-2
len: 17
j_gene: TRBJ2-2

CDR3aa: CASRGGADTQYF
CDR3nt: TGTGCCAGCAGGGGGGGAGCAGATACGCAGTATTTT
abundance: -
d_gene: -
v_gene: TRBV28
len: 12
j_gene: TRBJ2-3

CDR3aa: CASSHPGQGSYNEQFF
CDR3nt: TGTGCCAGCAGCCATCCCGGACAGGGGTCCTACAATGAGCAGTTCTTC
abundance: -
d_gene: TRBD1
v_gene: TRBV16
len: 16
j_gene: TRBJ2-1

CDR3aa: CAWSREGQQPQHF
CDR3nt: TGTGCCTGGAGTAGGGAGGGTCAACAGCCCCAGCATTTT
abundance: -
d_gene: -
v_gene: TRBV30
len: 13
j_gene: TRBJ1-5

CDR3aa: CASSPEDRANTGELFF
CDR3nt: TGTGCCAGCAGCCCTGAAGACAGAGCGAACACCGGGGAGCTGTTTTTT
abundance: -
d_gene: -
v_gene: TRBV7-9
len: 16
j_gene: TRBJ2-2

CDR3aa: CASSQDLTSGGIDTQYF
CDR3nt: TGTGCCAGCAGCCAAGATCTTACTAGCGGGGGTATAGATACGCAGTATTTT
abundance: -
d_gene: TRBD2
v_gene: TRBV4-2
len: 17
j_gene: TRBJ2-3

CDR3aa: CASRGVAGENYGYTF
CDR3nt: TGTGCCAGCCGCGGAGTAGCGGGGGAAAACTATGGCTACACCTTC
abundance: few
d_gene: -
v_gene: TRBV9
len: 15
j_gene: TRBJ1-2

CDR3aa: CASGWRGGNNEQFF
CDR3nt: TGTGCCAGCGGGTGGCGGGGGGGCAACAATGAGCAGTTCTTC
abundance: -
d_gene: TRBD2
v_gene: TRBV7-3
len: 14
j_gene: TRBJ2-1

CDR3aa: CASSPQTGGPYEQYF
CDR3nt: TGTGCCAGCTCACCACAAACAGGGGGCCCCTACGAGCAGTACTTC
abundance: -
d_gene: TRBD1
v_gene: TRBV18
len: 15
j_gene: TRBJ2-7

CDR3aa: CSCVGASTDTQYF
CDR3nt: TGCAGCTGTGTGGGGGCTAGCACAGATACGCAGTATTTT
abundance: once
d_gene: -
v_gene: TRBV29-1
len: 13
j_gene: TRBJ2-3

CDR3aa: CASSQDLSISDTQYF
CDR3nt: TGTGCCAGCAGCCAAGATCTAAGCATATCAGATACGCAGTATTTT
abundance: once
d_gene: -
v_gene: TRBV4-2
len: 15
j_gene: TRBJ2-3

CDR3aa: CASIGQGTTNYGYTF
CDR3nt: TGTGCCAGCATAGGACAGGGGACGACTAACTATGGCTACACCTTC
abundance: -
d_gene: TRBD1
v_gene: TRBV25-1
len: 15
j_gene: TRBJ1-2

CDR3aa: CASSMTGAKNIQYF
CDR3nt: TGTGCCAGCAGCATGACAGGGGCCAAAAACATTCAGTACTTC
abundance: -
d_gene: TRBD1
v_gene: TRBV5-4
len: 14
j_gene: TRBJ2-4

CDR3aa: CASRTRGYEQYF
CDR3nt: TGTGCCAGCAGGACAAGGGGCTACGAGCAGTACTTC
abundance: few
d_gene: -
v_gene: TRBV6-1
len: 12
j_gene: TRBJ2-7

CDR3aa: CASSLDRGYGQYF
CDR3nt: TGTGCCAGCAGCTTGGACAGGGGCTACGGGCAGTACTTC
abundance: -
d_gene: TRBD1
v_gene: TRBV11-2
len: 13
j_gene: TRBJ2-7

CDR3aa: CASSVSGQAHEQYF
CDR3nt: TGTGCCAGCAGCGTTAGCGGGCAAGCCCACGAGCAGTACTTC
abundance: -
d_gene: -
v_gene: TRBV21-1
len: 14
j_gene: TRBJ2-7

CDR3aa: CASRLDRDLNTEAFF
CDR3nt: TGTGCCAGCAGGTTGGATAGGGACTTGAACACTGAAGCTTTCTTT
abundance: -
d_gene: -
v_gene: TRBV28
len: 15
j_gene: TRBJ1-1

CDR3aa: CASSKTGGRGYTF
CDR3nt: TGTGCCAGCAGCAAAACAGGGGGTAGGGGCTACACCTTC
abundance: -
d_gene: TRBD1
v_gene: TRBV7-9
len: 13
j_gene: TRBJ1-2

CDR3aa: CASSFAGEQFF
CDR3nt: TGTGCCAGCAGCTTCGCGGGTGAGCAGTTCTTC
abundance: -
d_gene: -
v_gene: TRBV5-6
len: 11
j_gene: TRBJ2-1

CDR3aa: CASSLWTGNQPQHF
CDR3nt: TGTGCCAGCAGCTTGTGGACAGGGAATCAGCCCCAGCATTTT
abundance: -
d_gene: TRBD1
v_gene: TRBV7-8
len: 14
j_gene: TRBJ1-5

CDR3aa: CASSPPRTGNYNSPLHF
CDR3nt: TGTGCCAGCAGCCCCCCCAGGACAGGGAATTATAATTCACCCCTCCACTTT
abundance: -
d_gene: TRBD1
v_gene: TRBV28
len: 17
j_gene: TRBJ1-6

CDR3aa: CAWRTGGSNYGYTF
CDR3nt: TGTGCCTGGAGGACAGGGGGCTCGAACTATGGCTACACCTTC
abundance: -
d_gene: TRBD1
v_gene: TRBV30
len: 14
j_gene: TRBJ1-2

CDR3aa: CSVVTGLVYERQYF
CDR3nt: TGCAGCGTGGTAACGGGACTCGTCTATGAACGGCAGTACTTC
abundance: -
d_gene: -
v_gene: TRBV29-1
len: 14
j_gene: TRBJ2-7

CDR3aa: CASSGQGGPNEKLFF
CDR3nt: TGTGCCAGCAGTGGACAGGGAGGTCCTAATGAAAAACTGTTTTTT
abundance: -
d_gene: TRBD1
v_gene: TRBV2
len: 15
j_gene: TRBJ1-4

CDR3aa: CASSPGTSGNTIYF
CDR3nt: TGTGCCAGCAGCCCAGGGACTTCTGGAAACACCATATATTTT
abundance: few
d_gene: -
v_gene: TRBV7-2
len: 14
j_gene: TRBJ1-3

CDR3aa: CASSRLGLTGGPPQPQHF
CDR3nt: TGCGCCAGCAGCCGCCTGGGGCTAACAGGGGGCCCCCCTCAGCCCCAGCATTTT
abundance: -
d_gene: TRBD1
v_gene: TRBV5-1
len: 18
j_gene: TRBJ1-5

CDR3aa: CASSFGISGAAGETQYF
CDR3nt: TGTGCCAGCAGCTTTGGTATTAGCGGGGCGGCAGGGGAGACCCAGTACTTC
abundance: -
d_gene: TRBD2
v_gene: TRBV7-6
len: 17
j_gene: TRBJ2-5

CDR3aa: CASSQPDRSLSPKYF
CDR3nt: TGTGCCAGCAGCCAACCCGACAGGAGCCTCTCCCCGAAGTACTTC
abundance: -
d_gene: -
v_gene: TRBV4-2
len: 15
j_gene: TRBJ2-7

CDR3aa: CASTGGQAGSPLHF
CDR3nt: TGTGCCAGCACGGGGGGACAAGCGGGTTCACCCCTCCACTTT
abundance: -
d_gene: -
v_gene: TRBV6-5
len: 14
j_gene: TRBJ1-6

CDR3aa: CASKGVRSTKDLCYTF
CDR3nt: TGTGCCAGCAAAGGGGTCAGGAGTACGAAAGACCTATGCTACACCTTC
abundance: -
d_gene: -
v_gene: TRBV5-2
len: 16
j_gene: TRBJ1-2

CDR3aa: CASSLVAGTLTDTQYF
CDR3nt: TGTGCCAGCAGTTTGGTAGCGGGTACCCTCACAGATACGCAGTATTTT
abundance: -
d_gene: TRBD2
v_gene: TRBV28
len: 16
j_gene: TRBJ2-3

CDR3aa: CASSATGMDSYNSPLHF
CDR3nt: TGTGCCAGCAGCGCGACAGGGATGGACTCCTATAATTCACCCCTCCACTTT
abundance: few
d_gene: TRBD1
v_gene: TRBV5-6
len: 17
j_gene: TRBJ1-6

CDR3aa: CSVESGYEQYF
CDR3nt: TGCAGCGTTGAATCCGGGTACGAGCAGTACTTC
abundance: -
d_gene: -
v_gene: TRBV29-1
len: 11
j_gene: TRBJ2-7

CDR3aa: CASRVQGNTEAFF
CDR3nt: TGTGCCAGCAGGGTACAGGGGAACACTGAAGCTTTCTTT
abundance: -
d_gene: -
v_gene: TRBV5-5
len: 13
j_gene: TRBJ1-1